The rows below give T cell receptor beta chains drawn from one sample of a study of blood T cells in healthy people across ages. MiXCR, run by TCRdb on the 5' RACE reads, gives a single entry per CDR3 protein. The profile covers about 1.6 million distinct CDR3 sequences, with approximately 32% appearing a single time and approximately 11% taken by the ten largest. The sequenced sample consisted of blood. Source of these receptors: a woman aged 25-40 years in good health. Each CDR3 is given with its conserved first and last residue. D genes are given only for firm matches. For some rows the clone size is stated as once, few or many, or as a class when expanded; others skip it.

>TRBD1|-|TRBJ2-1|TRBV5-1
TGCGCCAGCAGCTTGGCCGGGACAGGGGGGCCCAATAAGCAGTTCTTC
CASSLAGTGGPNKQFF
>TRBD1|-|TRBJ2-5|TRBV18
TGTGCCAGCTCACCCGGGACAGGGCAGAAGACCCAGTACTTC
CASSPGTGQKTQYF
>TRBD2|few|TRBJ2-3|TRBV7-9
TGTGCCAGCAGCTCATGGGGACTAGCAAATAGCACAGATACGCAGTATTTT
CASSSWGLANSTDTQYF
>-|-|TRBJ2-6|TRBV7-2
TGTGCCAGCAGCTACAAGCCGCTGGGGGCCAACGTCCTGACTTTC
CASSYKPLGANVLTF
>TRBD1|-|TRBJ1-2|TRBV20-1
TGCAGTGCTAGGGGACAGGGGAATGGCTACACCTTC
CSARGQGNGYTF
>TRBD2|-|TRBJ2-3|TRBV5-1
TGCGCCAGCAGCACCGCGCTAGCGGGAGGGCCCTCAGATACGCAGTATTTT
CASSTALAGGPSDTQYF
>TRBD2|few|TRBJ2-1|TRBV4-1
TGCGCCAGCAGCCTCTCCGGGACTAGCGCCTATGAGCAGTTCTTC
CASSLSGTSAYEQFF
>TRBD1|few|TRBJ1-4|TRBV4-2
TGTGCCAGCAGCCAGGGACAGGGGCCTAATGAAAAACTGTTTTTT
CASSQGQGPNEKLFF
>-|-|TRBJ1-6|TRBV28
TGTGCCAGCAGTTTTCCCAGTGGAGCTTCACCCCTCCACTTT
CASSFPSGASPLHF
>-|-|TRBJ1-2|TRBV9
TGTGCCAGCAGCGTAGACGGACGGGGCTACACCTTC
CASSVDGRGYTF
>-|-|TRBJ2-7|TRBV11-2
TGTGCCAGCAGCTTAGTCCAGCACCGAACCTACGAGCAGTACTTC
CASSLVQHRTYEQYF
>-|many|TRBJ1-1|TRBV29-1
TGCAGCGTGTCTCGGACATTACGGGACACTGAAGCTTTCTTT
CSVSRTLRDTEAFF
>TRBD2|once|TRBJ2-7|TRBV20-1
TGCAGTGCTAGAGATCGACTAGCGGGGACCGACGAGCAGTACTTC
CSARDRLAGTDEQYF
>TRBD2|few|TRBJ2-1|TRBV10-1
TGCGCCAGCAGTGAGTCCGGGCCGGGGGGTAATGAGCAGTTCTTC
CASSESGPGGNEQFF
>-|-|TRBJ2-3|TRBV9
TGTGCCAGCAGCGTAGTGGCCAATTCGCGCACAGATACGCAGTATTTT
CASSVVANSRTDTQYF
>TRBD1|-|TRBJ2-1|TRBV20-1
TGCAGTGCTAGGATCGGTGTCAGGGGGAATGAGCAGTTCTTC
CSARIGVRGNEQFF
>TRBD2|-|TRBJ2-5|TRBV14
TGTGCCAGCGCTCCGCGGGGGTACCAAGAGACCCAGTACTTC
CASAPRGYQETQYF
>-|-|TRBJ2-5|TRBV12-3/TRBV12-4
TGTGCCAGCAGTCCTTTTCGGGGGGCCCCCCAAGAGACCCAGTACTTC
CASSPFRGAPQETQYF
>-|-|TRBJ2-1|TRBV3-1
TGTGCCAGCGCTGAAGGCGGCCTTTTAGAGAGCGATGAGCAGTTCTTC
CASAEGGLLESDEQFF
>-|-|TRBJ2-5|TRBV7-3
TGTGCCAGCAGCTCCTCCCCAGGCGGGGAGACCCAGTACTTC
CASSSSPGGETQYF
>-|-|TRBJ2-5|TRBV30
TGTGCCTGGAGTCTTTGGGGGAATGAGCAGTACTTC
CAWSLWGNEQYF
>-|-|TRBJ1-2|TRBV6-1
TGTGCCAGTAGTGAAAAGGAGTTTGGCTACACCTTC
CASSEKEFGYTF
>-|-|TRBJ1-6|TRBV11-2
TGTGCCAGCAGCTTACTACGACGGGAAGACCGTACCCTCCACTTT
CASSLLRREDRTLHF
>TRBD2|-|TRBJ2-1|TRBV9
TGTGCCAGCAGTCTCGGGACTAGCTCTATCAATGAGCAGTTCTTC
CASSLGTSSINEQFF
>-|-|TRBJ1-1|TRBV5-1
TGCGCCAGCAGCTTGGTGGTCAGGGCGAACACTGAAGCTTTCTTT
CASSLVVRANTEAFF
>TRBD1|few|TRBJ2-3|TRBV6-6
TGTGCCAGCACTTACGGGACAGGGGGCGGCACAGATACGCAGTATTTT
CASTYGTGGGTDTQYF
>-|-|TRBJ1-5|TRBV12-3/TRBV12-4
TGTGCCAGCAGTTTCGATGGGGCAAATCAGCCCCAGCATTTT
CASSFDGANQPQHF
>TRBD2|-|TRBJ2-7|TRBV3-1
TGTGCCAGCAGCCAAGTACCAGCGGGAGTATACGAGCAGTACTTC
CASSQVPAGVYEQYF
>-|-|TRBJ2-5|TRBV5-1
TGCGCCAGCAGCTTGGATCCGGGGGGCGGAGGAGAGACCCAGTACTTC
CASSLDPGGGGETQYF
>-|few|TRBJ1-1|TRBV6-1
TGTGCCAGCAAGATACCGGACAGAAACACTGAAGCTTTCTTT
CASKIPDRNTEAFF
>-|few|TRBJ2-5|TRBV13
TGTGCCAGCAGCGAGGGGATTGGGGGCGGCGTCCAAGAGACCCAGTACTTC
CASSEGIGGGVQETQYF
>-|-|TRBJ1-1|TRBV29-1
TGCAGCGTTGGGGCACATCTAGACACTGAAGCTTTCTTT
CSVGAHLDTEAFF
>-|-|TRBJ2-5|TRBV7-6
TGTGCCAGCAGCGCCCCGTCCAACTGGGACAAAGAGACCCAGTACTTC
CASSAPSNWDKETQYF